This T cell receptor (beta chain) was captured by sequencing in a study of blood T cell repertoires in COVID-19 (dated by TCRdb to about 2020). With respect to the entire study: Collaborator samples came from the United States, Italy and Spain and covered acute and convalescent phases of COVID-19. The prospective study material was composed of cDNA or gDNA derived from T cells, B-cell-depleted T cells, or PBMCs. Subjects who had been exposed to COVID-19, were actively infected with it, or had recovered from it provided the deeply sampled blood TCRbeta repertoires that made up the dataset. A freely available public database, intended as a resource for researchers studying the immune response to SARS-CoV-2, is where the repertoires were released. Samples were obtained from the ongoing ImmuneRACE study (first 160 participants) and from 1,254 subjects provided by 6 global collaborators. Nearly every sample came with metadata listing a de-identified subject ID, COVID-19 status, age in years and sex. HLA class I and class II types, where available, came from metadata supplied by the sample provider rather than from assay-based typing.

As to this clone: Its recognized antigen is unknown. It has no much larger one-base neighbor in the sample; base qualities were not kept.

The CDR3 goes from the cysteine to the phenylalanine over 17 residues. Kept here is only the CDR3 DNA, which spans 51 bases and is read in frame from base 1. CDR1 is given as SGHVS and CDR2 as FQNEAQ, both from the germline V gene. Clipping removes 4 bases from V and 2 bases from J, with 7 as the unmatched junction base count. In the prospective study, participants were roughly 18 to 90 years old, resided in 25 or so geographic areas of the United States, and were enrolled through a virtual design. Cohort assignment in the prospective study relied on participant-reported clinical history from a screening survey and a study questionnaire. Exposed participants had been in contact, within 2 weeks of entering the study, with a person who had a PCR-confirmed or clinician-diagnosed case of COVID-19. Mobile phlebotomists in the prospective study collected whole blood, serum and a nasopharyngeal or oropharyngeal swab from every participant. Additional blood draws and questionnaires over an approximately two-month period could optionally be provided by prospective study participants. Before DNA extraction, prospective study blood samples were shipped either frozen or at room temperature.

TCRbeta CDR3 regions were amplified from genomic DNA by means of the immunoSEQ Assay, a bias-controlled multiplex PCR. The original pipeline was this. Nucleated cell counts per sample were estimated from amplification of reference gene primers within the assay. Sequence reads were collapsed and filtered to measure the absolute abundance of every unique TCRbeta CDR3 rearrangement. For each sample, productive Simpson clonality was calculated as the square root of Simpson's diversity index over productive rearrangements. TCRdb took over this immuneACCESS table, retaining in-frame rearrangements with V and J assigned. Such tables are incomplete; in checked studies, under half of the missing clones stem from an unresolved V gene, and the remainder is unexplained. V and J calls and clone size come straight from that table; D and trimming were deduced from the DNA. In all, the sample holds about 260,000 clones, and 88% of those were seen once. In total, the top ten clones hold over 3% of the sample.

Study-wide conclusions, independent of this receptor: The quantity of clinical and demographic metadata differed by source and by participant and was supplied without curation.

The sample consisted of PBMCs or T cells enriched from blood (not recorded which). This sequence uses TRBV7-8 and TRBJ2-6; the junction holds 8 bases that match TRBD1. This clonotype was sampled from a middle-aged woman who had been exposed to COVID-19. CDR3 loop: CASSSGQGRAGANVLTF. The nucleotides read TGTGCCAGCAGCTCTGGACAGGGTAGGGCTGGGGCCAACGTCCTGACTTTC.